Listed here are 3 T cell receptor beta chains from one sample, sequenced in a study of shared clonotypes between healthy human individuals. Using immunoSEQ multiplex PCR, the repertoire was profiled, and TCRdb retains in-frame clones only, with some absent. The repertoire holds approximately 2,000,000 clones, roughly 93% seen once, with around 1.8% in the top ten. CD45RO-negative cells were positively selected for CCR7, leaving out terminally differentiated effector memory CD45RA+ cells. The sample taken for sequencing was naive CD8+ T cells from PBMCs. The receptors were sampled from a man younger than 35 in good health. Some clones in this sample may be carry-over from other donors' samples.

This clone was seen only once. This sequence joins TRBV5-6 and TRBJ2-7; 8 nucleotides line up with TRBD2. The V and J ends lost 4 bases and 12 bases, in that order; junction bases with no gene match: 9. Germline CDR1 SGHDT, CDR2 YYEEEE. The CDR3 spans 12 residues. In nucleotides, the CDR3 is TGTGCCAGCAGCCCTGGCGGGGGGAGGCTGTACTTC. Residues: CASSPGGGRLYF.

In DNA, the CDR3 is TGTGCCATCAGCCGCGGGACAGAGACGAACACTGAAGCTTTCTTT. As protein: CAISRGTETNTEAFF. The chain uses TRBV10-3 and TRBJ1-1; TRBD1 matches at 7 bases. V was clipped by 6 bases and J by 1 base; unmatched bases: 8. Germline lookup yields CDR1 ENHRY and CDR2 SYGVKD. The CDR3 has 15 amino acids.

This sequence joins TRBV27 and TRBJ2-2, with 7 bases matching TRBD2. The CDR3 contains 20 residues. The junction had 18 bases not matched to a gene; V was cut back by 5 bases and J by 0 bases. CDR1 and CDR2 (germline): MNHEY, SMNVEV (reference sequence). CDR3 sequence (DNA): TGTGCCAGCAGTACCTGGGTAGCGGGTGGTTCTGTTTCGAACACCGGGGAGCTGTTTTTT. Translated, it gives CASSTWVAGGSVSNTGELFF.